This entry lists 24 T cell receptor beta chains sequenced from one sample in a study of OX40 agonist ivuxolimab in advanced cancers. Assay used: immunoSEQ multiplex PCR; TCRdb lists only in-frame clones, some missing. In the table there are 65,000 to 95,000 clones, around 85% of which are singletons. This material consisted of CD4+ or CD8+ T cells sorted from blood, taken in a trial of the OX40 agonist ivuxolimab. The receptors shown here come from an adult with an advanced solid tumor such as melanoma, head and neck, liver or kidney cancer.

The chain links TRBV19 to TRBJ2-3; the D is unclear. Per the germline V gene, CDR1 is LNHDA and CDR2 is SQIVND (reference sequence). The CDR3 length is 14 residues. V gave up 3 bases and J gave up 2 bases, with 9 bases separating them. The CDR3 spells CASSITRNTDTQYF. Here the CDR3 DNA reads TGTGCCAGTAGTATCACCAGGAACACAGATACGCAGTATTTT.

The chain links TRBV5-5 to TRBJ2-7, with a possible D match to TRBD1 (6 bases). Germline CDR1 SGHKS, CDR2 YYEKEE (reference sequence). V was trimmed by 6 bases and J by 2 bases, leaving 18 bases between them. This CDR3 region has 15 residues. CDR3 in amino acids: CASIELDRLAYEQYF. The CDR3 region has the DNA TGTGCCAGCATCGAGCTGGACAGACTTGCCTACGAGCAGTACTTC.

The DNA of the CDR3 is TGCAGCGTTGAAGTAAGACAACGGGGGGAGAGCTCTGGGGCCAACGTCCTGACTTTC. This sequence encodes CSVEVRQRGESSGANVLTF. The chain combines TRBV29-1 with TRBJ2-6, with TRBD2 identical over 7 bases. V dropped 1 base and J dropped 0; count of bases not matched to a gene: 12. This CDR3 contains 19 residues. The V gene's germline CDR1 is SQVTM and CDR2 ANQGSEA.

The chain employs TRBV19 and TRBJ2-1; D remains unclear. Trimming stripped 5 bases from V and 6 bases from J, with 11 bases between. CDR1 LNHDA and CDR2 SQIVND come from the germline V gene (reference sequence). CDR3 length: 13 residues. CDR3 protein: CASSAIAGNEQFF. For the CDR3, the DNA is TGTGCCAGTAGTGCAATTGCAGGCAATGAGCAGTTCTTC. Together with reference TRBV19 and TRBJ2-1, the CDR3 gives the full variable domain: DGGITQSPKYLFRKEGQNVTLSCEQNLNHDAMYWYRQDPGQGLRLIYYSQIVNDFQKGDIAEGYSVSREKKESFPLTVTSAQKNPTAFYLCASSAIAGNEQFFGPGTRLTVL.

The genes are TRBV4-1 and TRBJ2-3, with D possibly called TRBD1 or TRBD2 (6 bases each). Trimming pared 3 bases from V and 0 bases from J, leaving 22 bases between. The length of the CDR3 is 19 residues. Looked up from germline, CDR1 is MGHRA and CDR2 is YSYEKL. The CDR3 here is CASSHLNWGAASSTDTQYF. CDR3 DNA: TGCGCCAGCAGCCACCTCAACTGGGGGGCGGCCTCTAGCACAGATACGCAGTATTTT.

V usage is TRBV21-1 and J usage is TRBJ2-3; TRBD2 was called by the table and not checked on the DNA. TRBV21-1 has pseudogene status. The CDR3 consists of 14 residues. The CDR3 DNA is TGTGCCAGCATCGGAGGGCGGTTACCAGATACGCAGTATTTT. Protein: CASIGGRLPDTQYF.

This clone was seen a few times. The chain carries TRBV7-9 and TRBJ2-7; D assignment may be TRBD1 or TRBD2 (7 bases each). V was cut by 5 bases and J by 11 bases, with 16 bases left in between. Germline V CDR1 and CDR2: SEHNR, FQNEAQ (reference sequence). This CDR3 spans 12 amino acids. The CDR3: CASSVETGREYF. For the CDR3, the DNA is TGTGCCAGCAGCGTAGAGACAGGGAGGGAGTACTTC.

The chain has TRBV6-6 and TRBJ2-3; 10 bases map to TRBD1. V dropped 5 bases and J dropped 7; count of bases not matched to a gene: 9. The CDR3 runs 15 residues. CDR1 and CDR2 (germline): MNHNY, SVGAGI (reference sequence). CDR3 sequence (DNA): TGTGCCAGCAGTCCAAATCCGGACAGGGGGAATACGCAGTATTTT. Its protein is CASSPNPDRGNTQYF.

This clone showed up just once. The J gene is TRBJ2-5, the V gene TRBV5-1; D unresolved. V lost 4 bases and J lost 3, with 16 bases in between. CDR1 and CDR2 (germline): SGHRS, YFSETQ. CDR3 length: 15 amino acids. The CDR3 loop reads CASSRRSGAEETQYF. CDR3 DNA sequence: TGCGCCAGCAGCCGAAGGTCGGGTGCAGAAGAGACCCAGTACTTC.

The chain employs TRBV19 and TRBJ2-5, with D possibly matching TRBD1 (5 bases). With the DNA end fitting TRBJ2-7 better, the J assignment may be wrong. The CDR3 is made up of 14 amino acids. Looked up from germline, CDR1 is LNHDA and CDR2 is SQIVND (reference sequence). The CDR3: CASSLGQGLGEQYF. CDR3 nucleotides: TGTGCCAGTAGTTTAGGTCAGGGTTTGGGCGAGCAGTACTTC.

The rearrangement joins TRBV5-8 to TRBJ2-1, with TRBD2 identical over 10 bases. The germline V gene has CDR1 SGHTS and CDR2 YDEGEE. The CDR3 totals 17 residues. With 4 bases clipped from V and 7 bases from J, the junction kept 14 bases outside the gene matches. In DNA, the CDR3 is TGTGCCAGCAGCGCGTCGCGGACTAGCGGAGGCTGGAATGAGCAGTTCTTC. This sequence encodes CASSASRTSGGWNEQFF.

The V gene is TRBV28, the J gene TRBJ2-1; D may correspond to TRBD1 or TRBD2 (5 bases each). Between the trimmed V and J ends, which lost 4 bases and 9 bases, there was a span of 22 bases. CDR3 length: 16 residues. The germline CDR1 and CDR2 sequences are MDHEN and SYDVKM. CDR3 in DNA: TGTGCCAGCAGTTCCGGGGACCTGGCAAAAGAAGCTGAGCAGTTCTTC. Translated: CASSSGDLAKEAEQFF.

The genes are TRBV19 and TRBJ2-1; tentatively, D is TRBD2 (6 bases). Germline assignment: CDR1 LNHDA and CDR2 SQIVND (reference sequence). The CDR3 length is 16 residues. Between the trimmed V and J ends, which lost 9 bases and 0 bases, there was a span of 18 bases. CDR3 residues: CASATGLPNSYNEQFF. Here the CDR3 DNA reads TGTGCCAGCGCAACGGGACTCCCCAACTCCTACAATGAGCAGTTCTTC. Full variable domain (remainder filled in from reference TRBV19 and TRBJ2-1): DGGITQSPKYLFRKEGQNVTLSCEQNLNHDAMYWYRQDPGQGLRLIYYSQIVNDFQKGDIAEGYSVSREKKESFPLTVTSAQKNPTAFYLCASATGLPNSYNEQFFGPGTRLTVL.

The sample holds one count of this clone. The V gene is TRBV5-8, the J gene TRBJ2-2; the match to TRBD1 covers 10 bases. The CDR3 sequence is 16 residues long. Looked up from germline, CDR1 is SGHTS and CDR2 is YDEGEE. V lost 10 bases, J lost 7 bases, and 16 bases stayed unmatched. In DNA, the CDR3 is TGTGCCGGGGACCCGGCTGGGACAGGGGTTGACGGGGAGCTGTTTTTT. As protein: CAGDPAGTGVDGELFF. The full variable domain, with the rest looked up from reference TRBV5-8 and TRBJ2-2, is EAGVTQSPTHLIKTRGQQATLRCSPISGHTSVYWYQQALGLGLQFLLWYDEGEERNRGNFPPRFSGRQFPNYSSELNVNALELEDSALYLCAGDPAGTGVDGELFFGEGSRLTVL.

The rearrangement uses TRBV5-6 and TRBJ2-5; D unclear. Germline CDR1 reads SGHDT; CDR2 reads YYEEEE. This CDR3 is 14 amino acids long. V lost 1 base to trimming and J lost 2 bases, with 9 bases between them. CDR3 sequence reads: CASSLLQIQETQYF. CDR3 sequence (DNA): TGTGCCAGCAGCTTGTTACAAATTCAAGAGACCCAGTACTTC.

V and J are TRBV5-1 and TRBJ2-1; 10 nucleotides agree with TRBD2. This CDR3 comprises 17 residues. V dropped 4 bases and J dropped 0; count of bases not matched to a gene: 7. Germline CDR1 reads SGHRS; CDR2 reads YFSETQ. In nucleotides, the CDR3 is TGCGCCAGCAGCACGGATACTAGCGGGAACTCCTACAATGAGCAGTTCTTC. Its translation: CASSTDTSGNSYNEQFF. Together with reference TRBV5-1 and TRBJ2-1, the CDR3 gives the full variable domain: KAGVTQTPRYLIKTRGQQVTLSCSPISGHRSVSWYQQTPGQGLQFLFEYFSETQRNKGNFPGRFSGRQFSNSRSEMNVSTLELGDSALYLCASSTDTSGNSYNEQFFGPGTRLTVL.

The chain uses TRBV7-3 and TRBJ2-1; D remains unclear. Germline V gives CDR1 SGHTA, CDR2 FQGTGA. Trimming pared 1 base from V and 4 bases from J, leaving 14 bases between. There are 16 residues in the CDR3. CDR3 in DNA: TGTGCCAGCAGCTTAAACCCGAATACAGCATACAATGAGCAGTTCTTC. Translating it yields CASSLNPNTAYNEQFF.

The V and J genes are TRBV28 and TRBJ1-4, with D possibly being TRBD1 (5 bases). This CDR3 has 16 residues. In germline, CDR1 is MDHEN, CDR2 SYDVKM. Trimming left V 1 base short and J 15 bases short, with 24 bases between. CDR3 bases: TGTGCCAGCAGTTTATTTGAAAGTACAGGCCCCGACGGGGTGTTTTTT. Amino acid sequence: CASSLFESTGPDGVFF.

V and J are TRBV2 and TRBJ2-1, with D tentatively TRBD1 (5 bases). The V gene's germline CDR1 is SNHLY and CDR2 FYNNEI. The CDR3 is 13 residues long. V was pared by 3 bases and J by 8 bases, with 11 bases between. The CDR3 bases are TGTGCCAGCAGTGAGGACATTCGAGATGAGCAGTTCTTC. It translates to CASSEDIRDEQFF.

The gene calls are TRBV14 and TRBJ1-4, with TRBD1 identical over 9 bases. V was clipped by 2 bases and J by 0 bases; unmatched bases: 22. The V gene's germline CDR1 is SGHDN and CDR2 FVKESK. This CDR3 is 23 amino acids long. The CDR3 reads CASSQIHLDRDRESPATNEKLFF. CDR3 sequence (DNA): TGTGCCAGCAGCCAAATCCATCTAGACCGGGACAGGGAAAGTCCCGCAACTAATGAAAAACTGTTTTTT.

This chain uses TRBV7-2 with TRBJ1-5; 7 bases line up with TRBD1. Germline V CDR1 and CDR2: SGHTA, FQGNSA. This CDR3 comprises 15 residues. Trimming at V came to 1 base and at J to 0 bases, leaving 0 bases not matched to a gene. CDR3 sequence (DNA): TGTGCCAGCAGCTTAGGGACAGGTAGCAATCAGCCCCAGCATTTT. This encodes CASSLGTGSNQPQHF.

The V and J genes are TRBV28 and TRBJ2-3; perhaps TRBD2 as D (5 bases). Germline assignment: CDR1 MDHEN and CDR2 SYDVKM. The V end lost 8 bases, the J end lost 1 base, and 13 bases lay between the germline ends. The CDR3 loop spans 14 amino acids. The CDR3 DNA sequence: TGTGCCAGCTTGGACTCACAACGCACAGATACGCAGTATTTT. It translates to CASLDSQRTDTQYF.

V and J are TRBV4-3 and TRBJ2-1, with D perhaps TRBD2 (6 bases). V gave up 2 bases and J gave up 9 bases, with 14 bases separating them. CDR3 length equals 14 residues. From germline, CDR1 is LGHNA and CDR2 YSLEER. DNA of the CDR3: TGCGCCAGCAGCCAACTGAAAGCGGGTACTGAGCAGTTCTTC. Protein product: CASSQLKAGTEQFF.

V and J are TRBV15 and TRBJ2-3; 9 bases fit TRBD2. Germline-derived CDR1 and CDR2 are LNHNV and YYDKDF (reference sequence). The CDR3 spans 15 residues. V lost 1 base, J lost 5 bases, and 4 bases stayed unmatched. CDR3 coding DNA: TGTGCCACCAGCAGAGTAGGCGGGAGGGGAGATACGCAGTATTTT. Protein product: CATSRVGGRGDTQYF.